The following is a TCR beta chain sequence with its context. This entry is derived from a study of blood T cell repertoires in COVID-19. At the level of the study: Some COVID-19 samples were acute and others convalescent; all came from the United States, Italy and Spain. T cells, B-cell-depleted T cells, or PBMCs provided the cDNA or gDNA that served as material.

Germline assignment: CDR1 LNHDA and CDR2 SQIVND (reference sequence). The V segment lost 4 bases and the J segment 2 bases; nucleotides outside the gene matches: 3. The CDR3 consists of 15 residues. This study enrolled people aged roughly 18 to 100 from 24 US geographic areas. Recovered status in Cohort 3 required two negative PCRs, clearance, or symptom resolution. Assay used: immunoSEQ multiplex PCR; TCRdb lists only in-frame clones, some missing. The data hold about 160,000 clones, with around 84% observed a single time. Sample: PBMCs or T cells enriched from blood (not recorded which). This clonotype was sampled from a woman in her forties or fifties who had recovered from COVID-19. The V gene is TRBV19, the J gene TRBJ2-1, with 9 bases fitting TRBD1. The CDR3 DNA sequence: TGTGCCAGTAGTAGTGGGACAGGGCCCTACAATGAGCAGTTCTTC. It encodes CASSSGTGPYNEQFF.